This TCR beta chain appears in the sequencing data of a study of beta chain features in type 1 diabetes. The CDR3 covers 16 residues. V trimming: 4 bases; J trimming: 7 bases; junction bases outside the gene matches: 13. Germline CDR1 reads SEHNR; CDR2 reads FQNEAQ (reference sequence). Only a few counts were recorded for this clone. Its target is unknown. Donors underwent one heparinised blood draw, around 100 mL on average. Each sorted fraction was over 95% pure. Study results and caveats: Among patients, naive, central memory and Treg TCRB repertoires appeared more similar than among healthy donors.

Sequencing targeted expressed TCRB transcripts, as all isolated RNA had been reverse transcribed. Using immunoSEQ multiplex PCR, the repertoire was profiled, and TCRdb retains in-frame clones only, with some absent. The sample records 150,000 or so clones, nearly 50% being singletons. The V and J genes are TRBV7-9 and TRBJ2-4; TRBD1 matches 7 bases. The sample consisted of Tregs from blood. This clonotype originated in a man between 18 and 29 years old in good health. CDR3: CASSSWGQSGVNIQYF. CDR3 nucleotide sequence: TGTGCCAGCAGCTCATGGGGACAGTCAGGGGTGAACATTCAGTACTTC.